This TCR beta chain was found in a study of blood T cell repertoires in COVID-19. The germline V gene has CDR1 MDHEN and CDR2 SYDVKM. The CDR3 contains 14 residues. Trimming stripped 6 bases from V and 6 bases from J, with 16 bases between. Adults between about 18 and 95 years of age took part from 20 to 25 US areas. Study processing details: Using reference gene primer amplification, nucleated cell counts were estimated. Generated by immunoSEQ multiplex PCR, the TCRdb table keeps only in-frame clones and is missing some. V and J calls plus clone size are reproduced from that table; the DNA served to infer D and trimming. The sample carries 100,000 to 150,000 clones, roughly 84% recorded once.

The TCR was taken from a woman aged 25 to 39 who had recovered from COVID-19. Sample: PBMCs or T cells enriched from blood (not recorded which). The chain recombines TRBV28 with TRBJ2-3, with D perhaps TRBD1 (6 bases). CDR3 in DNA: TGTGCCAGCAGCTTTTCGGCAGGGGTCGATACGCAGTATTTT. As protein: CASSFSAGVDTQYF.